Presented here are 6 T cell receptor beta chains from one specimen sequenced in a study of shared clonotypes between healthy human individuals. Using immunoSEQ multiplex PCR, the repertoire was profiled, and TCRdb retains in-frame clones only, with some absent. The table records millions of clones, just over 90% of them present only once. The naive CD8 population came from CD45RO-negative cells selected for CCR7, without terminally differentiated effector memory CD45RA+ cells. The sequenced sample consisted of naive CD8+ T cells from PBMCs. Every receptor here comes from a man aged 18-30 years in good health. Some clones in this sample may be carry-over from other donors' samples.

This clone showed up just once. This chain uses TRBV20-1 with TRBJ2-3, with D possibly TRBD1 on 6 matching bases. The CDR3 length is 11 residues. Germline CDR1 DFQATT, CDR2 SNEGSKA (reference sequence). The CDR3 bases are TGCGGATCAAACAGGGTACATACGCAGTATTTT. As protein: CGSNRVHTQYF.

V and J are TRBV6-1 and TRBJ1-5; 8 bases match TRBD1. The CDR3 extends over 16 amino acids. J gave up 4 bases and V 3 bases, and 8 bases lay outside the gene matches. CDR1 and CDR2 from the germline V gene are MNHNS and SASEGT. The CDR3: CASSEHRGDINQPQHF. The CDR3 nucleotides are TGTGCCAGCAGTGAGCACAGGGGGGATATAAATCAGCCCCAGCATTTT.

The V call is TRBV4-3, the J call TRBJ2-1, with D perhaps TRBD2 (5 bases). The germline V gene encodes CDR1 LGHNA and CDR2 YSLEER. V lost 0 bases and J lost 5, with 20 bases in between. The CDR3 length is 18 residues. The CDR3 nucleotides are TGCGCCAGCAGCCAAGAACCTTGGTCGGCGGGTGCGAACAATGAGCAGTTCTTC. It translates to CASSQEPWSAGANNEQFF.

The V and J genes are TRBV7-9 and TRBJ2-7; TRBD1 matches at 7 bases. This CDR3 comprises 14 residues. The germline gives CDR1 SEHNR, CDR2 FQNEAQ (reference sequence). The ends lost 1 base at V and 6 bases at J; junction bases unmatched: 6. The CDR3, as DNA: TGTGCCAGCAGCTTAGGGGGCACAGGGGCCGAGCAGTACTTC. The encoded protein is CASSLGGTGAEQYF. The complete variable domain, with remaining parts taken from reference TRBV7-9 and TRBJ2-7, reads DTGVSQNPRHKITKRGQNVTFRCDPISEHNRLYWYRQTLGQGPEFLTYFQNEAQLEKSRLLSDRFSAERPKGSFSTLEIQRTEQGDSAMYLCASSLGGTGAEQYFGPGTRLTVT.

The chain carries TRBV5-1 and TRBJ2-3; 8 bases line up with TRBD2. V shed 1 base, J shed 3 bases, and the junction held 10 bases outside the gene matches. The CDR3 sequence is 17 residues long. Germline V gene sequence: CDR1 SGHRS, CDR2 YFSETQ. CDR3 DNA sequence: TGCGCCAGCAGCTTGTTTCAGCGGGAGAAGGGTACAGATACGCAGTATTTT. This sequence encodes CASSLFQREKGTDTQYF.

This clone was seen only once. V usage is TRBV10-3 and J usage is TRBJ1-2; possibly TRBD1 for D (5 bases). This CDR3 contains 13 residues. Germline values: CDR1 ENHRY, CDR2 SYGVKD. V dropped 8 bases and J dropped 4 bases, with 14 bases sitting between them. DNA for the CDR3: TGTGCCATCTGGGGCGGGACCTTCTATGGCTACACCTTC. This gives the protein CAIWGGTFYGYTF.